Given below is one T cell receptor (beta chain) in context. The sample belongs to a study of blood T cells in healthy people across ages. Germline V CDR1 and CDR2: SGHRS, YFSETQ. The V segment lost 4 bases and the J segment 0 bases; nucleotides outside the gene matches: 9. The CDR3 length is 16 residues. A second PCR, run for about 7 to 11 cycles, used a sample-barcoded 5' primer plus a J-beta primer mix. TCRdb analysed the 5' RACE reads with MiXCR anew, one entry per CDR3 protein. The sample lists 650,000 or so distinct CDR3 sequences, around 52% seen once, with around an eighth in the top ten. This TCR was recovered from an elderly woman in good health. The V and J genes are TRBV5-1 and TRBJ1-1, with 7 nucleotides matching TRBD1. Sequencing used blood. The CDR3 here is CASSPDNRGMNTEAFF. The CDR3 nucleotides read TGCGCCAGCAGCCCCGACAACAGGGGAATGAACACTGAAGCTTTCTTT. The full variable domain, in which reference TRBV5-1 and TRBJ1-1 provide the parts outside the CDR3, is KAGVTQTPRYLIKTRGQQVTLSCSPISGHRSVSWYQQTPGQGLQFLFEYFSETQRNKGNFPGRFSGRQFSNSRSEMNVSTLELGDSALYLCASSPDNRGMNTEAFFGQGTRLTVV.